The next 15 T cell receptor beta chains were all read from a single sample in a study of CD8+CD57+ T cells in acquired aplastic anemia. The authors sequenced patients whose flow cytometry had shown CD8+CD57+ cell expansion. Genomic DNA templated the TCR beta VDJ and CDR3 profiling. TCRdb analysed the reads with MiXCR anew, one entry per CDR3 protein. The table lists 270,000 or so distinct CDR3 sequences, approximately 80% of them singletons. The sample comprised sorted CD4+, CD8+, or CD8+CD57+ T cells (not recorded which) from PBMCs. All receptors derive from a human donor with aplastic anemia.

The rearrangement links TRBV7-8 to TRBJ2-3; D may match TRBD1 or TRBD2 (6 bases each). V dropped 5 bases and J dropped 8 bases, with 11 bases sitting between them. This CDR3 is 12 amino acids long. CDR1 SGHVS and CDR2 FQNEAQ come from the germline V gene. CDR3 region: CASSVGGGTQYF. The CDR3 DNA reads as TGTGCCAGCAGCGTAGGGGGAGGTACGCAGTATTTT. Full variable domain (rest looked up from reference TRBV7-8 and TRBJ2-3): GAGVSQSPRYKVAKRGQDVALRCDPISGHVSLFWYQQALGQGPEFLTYFQNEAQLDKSGLPSDRFFAERPEGSVSTLKIQRTQQEDSAVYLCASSVGGGTQYFGPGTRLTVL.

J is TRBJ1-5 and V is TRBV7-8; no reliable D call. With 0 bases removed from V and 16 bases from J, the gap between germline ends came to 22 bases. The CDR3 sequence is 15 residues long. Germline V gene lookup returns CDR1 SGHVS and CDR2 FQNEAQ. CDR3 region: CASSLAGDPDTPYHF. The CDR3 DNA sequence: TGTGCCAGCAGCTTAGCGGGAGATCCCGATACGCCGTATCATTTT.

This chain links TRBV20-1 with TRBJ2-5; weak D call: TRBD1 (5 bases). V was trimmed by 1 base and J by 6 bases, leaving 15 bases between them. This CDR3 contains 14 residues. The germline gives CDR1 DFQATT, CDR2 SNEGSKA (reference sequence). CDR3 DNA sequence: TGCAGTGCTAGAGGGGGCAGAGCGATGAAGACCCAGTACTTC. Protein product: CSARGGRAMKTQYF.

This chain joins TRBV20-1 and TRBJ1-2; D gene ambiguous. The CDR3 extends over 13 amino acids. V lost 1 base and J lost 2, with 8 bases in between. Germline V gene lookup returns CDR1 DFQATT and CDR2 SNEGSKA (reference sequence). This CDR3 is CSARGRANYGYTF. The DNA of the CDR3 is TGCAGTGCTAGAGGACGCGCCAACTATGGCTACACCTTC.

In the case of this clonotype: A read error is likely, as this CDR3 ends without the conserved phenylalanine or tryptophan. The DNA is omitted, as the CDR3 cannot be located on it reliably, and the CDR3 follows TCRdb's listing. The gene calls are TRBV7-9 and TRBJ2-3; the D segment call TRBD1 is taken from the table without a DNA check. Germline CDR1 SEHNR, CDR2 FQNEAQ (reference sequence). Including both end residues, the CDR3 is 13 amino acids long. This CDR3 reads CASSYGGTGANDY.

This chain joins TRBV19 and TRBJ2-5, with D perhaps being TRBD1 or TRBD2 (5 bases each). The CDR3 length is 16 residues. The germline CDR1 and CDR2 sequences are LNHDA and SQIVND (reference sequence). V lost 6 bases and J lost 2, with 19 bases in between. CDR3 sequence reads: CASRGVAGSAQETQYF. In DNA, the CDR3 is TGTGCCAGTAGGGGAGTGGCAGGGTCAGCACAAGAGACCCAGTACTTC.

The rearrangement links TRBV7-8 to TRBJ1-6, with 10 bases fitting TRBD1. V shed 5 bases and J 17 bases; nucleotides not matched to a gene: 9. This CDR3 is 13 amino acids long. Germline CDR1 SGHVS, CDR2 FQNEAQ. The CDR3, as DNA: TGTGCCAGCAGCCGGGGACAGGGGCCAGCCATCCACTTT. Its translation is CASSRGQGPAIHF.

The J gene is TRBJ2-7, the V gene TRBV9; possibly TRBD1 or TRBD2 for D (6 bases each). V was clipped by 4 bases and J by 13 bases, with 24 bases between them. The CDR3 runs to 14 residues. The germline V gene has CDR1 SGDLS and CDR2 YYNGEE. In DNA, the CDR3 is TGTGCCAGCAGCCACGGGGGCGGAAACGACCAGGATTACTTC. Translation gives CASSHGGGNDQDYF.

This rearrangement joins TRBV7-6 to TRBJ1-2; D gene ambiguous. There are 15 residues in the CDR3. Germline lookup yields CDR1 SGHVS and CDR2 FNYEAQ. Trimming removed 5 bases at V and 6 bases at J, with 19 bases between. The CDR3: CASSQETLGMNGYTF. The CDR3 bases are TGTGCCAGCAGCCAAGAGACCCTCGGGATGAATGGCTACACCTTC.

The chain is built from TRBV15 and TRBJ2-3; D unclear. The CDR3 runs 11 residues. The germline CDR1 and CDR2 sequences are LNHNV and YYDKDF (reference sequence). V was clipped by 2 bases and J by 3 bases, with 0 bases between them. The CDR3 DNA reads TGTGCCACCAGCAGAACAGATACGCAGTATTTT. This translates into CATSRTDTQYF.

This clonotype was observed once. For the CDR3, the DNA is TGTGCCAGCAGCTTAGACGGGACGACTGAAGCTTTCTTTCACTTT. Translating gives CASSLDGTTEAFFHF. This sequence joins TRBV7-6 and TRBJ1-6, with D possibly TRBD1 on 5 matching bases. The CDR3 consists of 15 residues. Trimming stripped 1 base from V and 19 bases from J, with 23 bases between. Germline V gives CDR1 SGHVS, CDR2 FNYEAQ.

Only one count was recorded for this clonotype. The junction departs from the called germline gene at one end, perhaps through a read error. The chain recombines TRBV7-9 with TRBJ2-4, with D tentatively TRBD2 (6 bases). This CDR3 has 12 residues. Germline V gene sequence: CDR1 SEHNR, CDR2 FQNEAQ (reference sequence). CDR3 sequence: CASRGARSGRCF. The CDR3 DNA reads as TGTGCCAGCAGAGGAGCTAGAAGCGGGCGGTGCTTC. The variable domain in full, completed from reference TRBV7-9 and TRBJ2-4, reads DTGVSQNPRHKITKRGQNVTFRCDPISEHNRLYWYRQTLGQGPEFLTYFQNEAQLEKSRLLSDRFSAERPKGSFSTLEIQRTEQGDSAMYLCASRGARSGRCFGAGTRLSVL.

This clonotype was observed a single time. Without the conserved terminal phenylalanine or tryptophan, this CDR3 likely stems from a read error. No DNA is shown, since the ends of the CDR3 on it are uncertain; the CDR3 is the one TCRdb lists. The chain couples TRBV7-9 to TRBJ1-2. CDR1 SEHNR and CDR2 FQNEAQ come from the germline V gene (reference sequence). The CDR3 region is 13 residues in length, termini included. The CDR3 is CASSGDGGGGSEV.

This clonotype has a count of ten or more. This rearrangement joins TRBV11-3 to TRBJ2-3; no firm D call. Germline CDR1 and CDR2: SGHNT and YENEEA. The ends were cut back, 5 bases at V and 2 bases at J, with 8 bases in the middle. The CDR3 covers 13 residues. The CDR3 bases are TGTGCCAGCAGCGTAGGTCTCACAGATACGCAGTATTTT. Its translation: CASSVGLTDTQYF. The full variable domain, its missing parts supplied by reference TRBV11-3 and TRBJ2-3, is EAGVVQSPRYKIIEKKQPVAFWCNPISGHNTLYWYLQNLGQGPELLIRYENEEAVDDSQLPKDRFSAERLKGVDSTLKIQPAELGDSAVYLCASSVGLTDTQYFGPGTRLTVL.

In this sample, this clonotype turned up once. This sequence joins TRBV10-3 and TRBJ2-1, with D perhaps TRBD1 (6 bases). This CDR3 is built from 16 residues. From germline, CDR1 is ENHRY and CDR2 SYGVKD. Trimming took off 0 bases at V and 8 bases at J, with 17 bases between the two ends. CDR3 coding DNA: TGTGCCATCAGTGAGTCGACAGGAGAAAGATGTGATGAGCAGTTCTTC. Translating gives CAISESTGERCDEQFF.